The rows below give T cell receptor beta chains drawn from one sample of a study of OX40 agonist ivuxolimab in advanced cancers. Assay: immunoSEQ multiplex PCR; the TCRdb copy retains only in-frame clones and omits some. The data show fewer than 65,000 clones, 85% to 90% seen once. The material sequenced was CD4+ or CD8+ T cells sorted from blood, taken in a trial of the OX40 agonist ivuxolimab. These receptors were obtained from an adult with an advanced solid tumor such as melanoma, head and neck, liver or kidney cancer. CDR3s include the opening cysteine and the closing phenylalanine or tryptophan. Each record gives: D gene, J gene, clone size, V gene, CDR3 protein, CDR3 DNA. A D gene is named only where the DNA matches it firmly. Clone sizes are given selectively: once, few, many, or a class where the clone is expanded.

NA	TRBJ2-5	NA	TRBV27	CASRSTGSGETQYF	TGTGCCAGCAGGTCTACAGGGAGCGGAGAGACCCAGTACTTC
TRBD2	TRBJ2-1	NA	TRBV28	CASSWGRDNEQFF	TGTGCCAGCAGTTGGGGGAGGGACAATGAGCAGTTCTTC
TRBD1	TRBJ1-6	few	TRBV15	CATSRGGTGSSPLHF	TGTGCCACCAGCAGAGGGGGGACAGGGAGTTCACCCCTCCACTTT
TRBD1	TRBJ1-4	NA	TRBV18	CASSGQVFEKLFF	TGTGCCAGCTCAGGACAGGTTTTTGAAAAACTGTTTTTT
NA	TRBJ1-5	NA	TRBV7-2	CASSLQTYSNQPQHF	TGTGCCAGCAGCTTACAGACGTATAGCAATCAGCCCCAGCATTTT
NA	TRBJ2-7	NA	TRBV11-2	CASSLSQYEQYF	TGTGCCAGCAGCTTATCACAGTACGAGCAGTACTTC
TRBD1	TRBJ2-7	NA	TRBV5-4	CASSWIPGQGHEQYF	TGTGCCAGCAGCTGGATTCCGGGACAGGGACACGAGCAGTACTTC
NA	TRBJ2-6	NA	TRBV7-2	CASSSRDPGANVLTF	TGTGCCAGCAGCTCGCGGGACCCTGGGGCCAACGTCCTGACTTTC
TRBD2	TRBJ2-1	NA	TRBV29-1	CSVASGSLTSEQFF	TGCAGCGTTGCTAGCGGGAGTCTTACCAGTGAGCAGTTCTTC
NA	TRBJ2-3	few	TRBV2	CASSERGIPGSRGSTQYF	TGTGCCAGCAGTGAAAGGGGAATTCCGGGATCAAGGGGTTCTACGCAGTATTTT
TRBD1	TRBJ1-4	NA	TRBV5-1	CASSLYGTANEKLFF	TGCGCCAGCAGCTTGTATGGGACAGCTAATGAAAAACTGTTTTTT
TRBD2	TRBJ2-2	NA	TRBV9	CASSRTSGRGSTGELFF	TGTGCCAGCAGCAGGACTAGCGGGAGGGGGAGCACCGGGGAGCTGTTTTTT
TRBD1	TRBJ2-7	NA	TRBV5-6	CASQEGQGPYEQYF	TGTGCCAGCCAAGAGGGACAGGGGCCCTACGAGCAGTACTTC
NA	TRBJ2-1	once	TRBV4-1	CASSPSSGTRFF	TGCGCCAGCAGTCCTAGCTCCGGGACGCGGTTCTTC
NA	TRBJ1-5	NA	TRBV28	CASSFRRGGSSNQPQHF	TGTGCCAGCAGTTTCAGAAGGGGAGGGTCTAGCAATCAGCCCCAGCATTTT